One and the same sample provided the 10 T cell receptor beta chains below, sequenced in a study of patients and donors after allogeneic stem cell transplantation. MiXCR, applied by TCRdb to the RT-PCR reads, yields one record per CDR3 protein. The data show some 160,000 distinct CDR3 sequences, with approximately 24% seen just once and about 25% held by the top ten. The material sequenced was blood, either unsorted or a sorted T cell fraction (not recorded which). Receptors originate from a human donor who was either an allogeneic HSCT recipient or a stem cell or donor lymphocyte infusion donor (not recorded which). It is not recorded whose cells these are; they may come from a transplant donor.

This clonotype was detected only a few times. This chain connects TRBV20-1 to TRBJ2-2, with D possibly being TRBD1 (5 bases). V lost 0 bases to trimming and J lost 6 bases, with 8 bases between them. This CDR3 has 13 amino acids. Germline V lookup: CDR1 DFQATT, CDR2 SNEGSKA (reference sequence). Here the CDR3 DNA reads TGCAGTGCTAGAGAGAGACAGTCCGGGGAGCTGTTTTTT. Translation gives CSARERQSGELFF.

This clonotype was recorded many times. The chain carries TRBV15 and TRBJ1-5; D is uncertain. The CDR3 is made up of 15 amino acids. The germline V gene encodes CDR1 LNHNV and CDR2 YYDKDF (reference sequence). Trimming cost V 5 bases and J 3 bases, with 14 bases left between them. The CDR3 DNA follows: TGTGCCACCAGCCACGGGCAGATACTCAATCAGCCCCAGCATTTT. This encodes CATSHGQILNQPQHF.

Written as DNA, the CDR3 is TGCAGCGTTGAGGGTCCAGGTTTAGAAAAACTGTTTTTT. Amino acid sequence: CSVEGPGLEKLFF. The chain uses TRBV29-1 and TRBJ1-4; D not resolved. The length of the CDR3 is 13 residues. CDR1 and CDR2 from the germline V gene are SQVTM and ANQGSEA. V was shortened by 3 bases and J by 8 bases, with 13 bases between the two germline ends. Looking up the rest from reference TRBV29-1 and TRBJ1-4 gives the full variable domain: SAVISQKPSRDICQRGTSLTIQCQVDSQVTMMFWYRQQPGQSLTLIATANQGSEATYESGFVIDKFPISRPNLTFSTLTVSNMSPEDSSIYLCSVEGPGLEKLFFGSGTQLSVL.

This clonotype was seen more than once but under ten times. The genes are TRBV2 and TRBJ1-2; D call uncertain. CDR1 is SNHLY and CDR2 is FYNNEI in the germline V gene. Between the trimmed V and J ends, which lost 1 base and 0 bases, there was a span of 9 bases. This CDR3 spans 15 amino acids. CDR3: CASSEEQSPNYGYTF. The DNA of the CDR3 is TGTGCCAGCAGTGAAGAACAGAGCCCTAACTATGGCTACACCTTC. Combining the CDR3 with reference TRBV2 and TRBJ1-2 gives the whole variable domain EPEVTQTPSHQVTQMGQEVILRCVPISNHLYFYWYRQILGQKVEFLVSFYNNEISEKSEIFDDQFSVERPDGSNFTLKIRSTKLEDSAMYFCASSEEQSPNYGYTFGSGTRLTVV.

This chain links TRBV5-6 with TRBJ2-5; no clear D. Germline CDR1 reads SGHDT; CDR2 reads YYEEEE. The V and J ends lost 2 bases and 5 bases respectively, with 16 bases between them. The CDR3 contains 15 residues. This CDR3 reads CASSFYIPTPETQYF. CDR3 bases: TGTGCCAGCAGCTTTTATATACCTACTCCGGAGACCCAGTACTTC.

This clonotype turned up a few times. V gene TRBV20-1 combines with J gene TRBJ2-1; D may be TRBD1 (5 bases). Germline CDR1 reads DFQATT; CDR2 reads SNEGSKA (reference sequence). Trimming removed 6 bases at V and 4 bases at J, with 25 bases between. This CDR3 region has 17 residues. The DNA for the CDR3 is TGCAGTGCCAGATCGGCCGGCAGGGCAGCTAAGTACAATGAGCAGTTCTTC. Translation: CSARSAGRAAKYNEQFF.

The CDR3 here is CSASGDKNTEAFF. The CDR3 DNA follows: TGCAGTGCTAGCGGGGACAAGAACACTGAAGCTTTCTTT. The V gene is TRBV20-1, the J gene TRBJ1-1, with a weak D call TRBD1 (6 bases). Germline CDR1 and CDR2: DFQATT and SNEGSKA (reference sequence). The ends were cut back, 3 bases at V and 1 base at J, with 9 bases in the middle. The CDR3 totals 13 residues.

The table lists this clonotype with a count of one. The chain has TRBV6-5 and TRBJ2-7; D might be TRBD2 (5 bases). This CDR3 is built from 15 residues. Per the germline V gene, CDR1 is MNHEY and CDR2 is SVGAGI. Trimming removed 2 bases from V and 3 bases from J, with 14 bases in between. CDR3 residues: CASSYGSGNLYEQYF. In DNA form, the CDR3 reads TGTGCCAGCAGTTACGGCTCCGGGAACCTCTACGAGCAGTACTTC.

This clonotype has more than one count but fewer than ten. The CDR3 spells CASSAQHAHYNEQFF. The DNA for the CDR3 is TGTGCCAGTAGTGCGCAGCATGCGCACTACAATGAGCAGTTCTTC. The chain carries TRBV19 and TRBJ2-1; no definite D call. The germline gives CDR1 LNHDA, CDR2 SQIVND (reference sequence). This CDR3 has 15 amino acids. Trimming took 5 bases from V and 3 from J, leaving 14 bases between them.

The V call is TRBV4-3, the J call TRBJ1-2; perhaps TRBD1 as D (6 bases). Germline V gene data show CDR1 as LGHNA and CDR2 as YSLEER. Trimming shortened V by 1 base and J by 3 bases, and 18 bases separated the two germline ends. The length of the CDR3 is 17 residues. CDR3 in amino acids: CASSQGDNRVRDYGYTF. The CDR3 DNA is TGCGCCAGCAGCCAAGGCGATAACAGGGTGAGGGACTATGGCTACACCTTC.